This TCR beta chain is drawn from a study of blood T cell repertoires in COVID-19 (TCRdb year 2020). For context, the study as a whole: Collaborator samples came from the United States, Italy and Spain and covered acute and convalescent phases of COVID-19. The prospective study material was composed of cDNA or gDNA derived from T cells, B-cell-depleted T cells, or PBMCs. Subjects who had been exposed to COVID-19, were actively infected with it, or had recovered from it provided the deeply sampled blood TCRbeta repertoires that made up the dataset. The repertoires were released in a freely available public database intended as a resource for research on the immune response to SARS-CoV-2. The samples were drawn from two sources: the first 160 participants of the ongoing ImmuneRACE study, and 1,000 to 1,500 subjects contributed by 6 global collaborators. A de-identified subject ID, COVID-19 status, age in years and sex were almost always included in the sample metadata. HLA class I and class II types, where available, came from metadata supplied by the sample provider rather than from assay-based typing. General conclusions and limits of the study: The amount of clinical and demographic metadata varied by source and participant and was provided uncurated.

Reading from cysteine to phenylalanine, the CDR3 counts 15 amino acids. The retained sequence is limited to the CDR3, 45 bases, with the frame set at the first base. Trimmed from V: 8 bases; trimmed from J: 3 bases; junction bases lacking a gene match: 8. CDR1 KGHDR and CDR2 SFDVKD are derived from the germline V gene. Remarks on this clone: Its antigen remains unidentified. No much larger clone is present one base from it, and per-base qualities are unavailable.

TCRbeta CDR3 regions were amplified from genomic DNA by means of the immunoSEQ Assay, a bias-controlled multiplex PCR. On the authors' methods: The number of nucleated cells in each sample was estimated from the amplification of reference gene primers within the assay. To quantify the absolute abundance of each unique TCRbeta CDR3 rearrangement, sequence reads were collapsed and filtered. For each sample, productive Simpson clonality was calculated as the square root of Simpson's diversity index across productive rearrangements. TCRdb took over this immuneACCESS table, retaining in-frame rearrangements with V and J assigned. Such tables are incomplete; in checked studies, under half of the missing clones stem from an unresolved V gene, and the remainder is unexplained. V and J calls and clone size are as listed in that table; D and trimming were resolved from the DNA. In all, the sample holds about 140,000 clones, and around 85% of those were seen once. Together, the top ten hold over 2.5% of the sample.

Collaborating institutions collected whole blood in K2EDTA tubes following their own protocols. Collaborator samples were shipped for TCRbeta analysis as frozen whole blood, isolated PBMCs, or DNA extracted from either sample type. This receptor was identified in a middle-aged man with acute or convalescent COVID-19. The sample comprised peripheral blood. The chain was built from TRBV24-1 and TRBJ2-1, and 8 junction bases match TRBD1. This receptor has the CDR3 CATNHDRGHYNEQFF. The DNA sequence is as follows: TGTGCCACCAACCACGACAGGGGCCACTACAATGAGCAGTTCTTC.